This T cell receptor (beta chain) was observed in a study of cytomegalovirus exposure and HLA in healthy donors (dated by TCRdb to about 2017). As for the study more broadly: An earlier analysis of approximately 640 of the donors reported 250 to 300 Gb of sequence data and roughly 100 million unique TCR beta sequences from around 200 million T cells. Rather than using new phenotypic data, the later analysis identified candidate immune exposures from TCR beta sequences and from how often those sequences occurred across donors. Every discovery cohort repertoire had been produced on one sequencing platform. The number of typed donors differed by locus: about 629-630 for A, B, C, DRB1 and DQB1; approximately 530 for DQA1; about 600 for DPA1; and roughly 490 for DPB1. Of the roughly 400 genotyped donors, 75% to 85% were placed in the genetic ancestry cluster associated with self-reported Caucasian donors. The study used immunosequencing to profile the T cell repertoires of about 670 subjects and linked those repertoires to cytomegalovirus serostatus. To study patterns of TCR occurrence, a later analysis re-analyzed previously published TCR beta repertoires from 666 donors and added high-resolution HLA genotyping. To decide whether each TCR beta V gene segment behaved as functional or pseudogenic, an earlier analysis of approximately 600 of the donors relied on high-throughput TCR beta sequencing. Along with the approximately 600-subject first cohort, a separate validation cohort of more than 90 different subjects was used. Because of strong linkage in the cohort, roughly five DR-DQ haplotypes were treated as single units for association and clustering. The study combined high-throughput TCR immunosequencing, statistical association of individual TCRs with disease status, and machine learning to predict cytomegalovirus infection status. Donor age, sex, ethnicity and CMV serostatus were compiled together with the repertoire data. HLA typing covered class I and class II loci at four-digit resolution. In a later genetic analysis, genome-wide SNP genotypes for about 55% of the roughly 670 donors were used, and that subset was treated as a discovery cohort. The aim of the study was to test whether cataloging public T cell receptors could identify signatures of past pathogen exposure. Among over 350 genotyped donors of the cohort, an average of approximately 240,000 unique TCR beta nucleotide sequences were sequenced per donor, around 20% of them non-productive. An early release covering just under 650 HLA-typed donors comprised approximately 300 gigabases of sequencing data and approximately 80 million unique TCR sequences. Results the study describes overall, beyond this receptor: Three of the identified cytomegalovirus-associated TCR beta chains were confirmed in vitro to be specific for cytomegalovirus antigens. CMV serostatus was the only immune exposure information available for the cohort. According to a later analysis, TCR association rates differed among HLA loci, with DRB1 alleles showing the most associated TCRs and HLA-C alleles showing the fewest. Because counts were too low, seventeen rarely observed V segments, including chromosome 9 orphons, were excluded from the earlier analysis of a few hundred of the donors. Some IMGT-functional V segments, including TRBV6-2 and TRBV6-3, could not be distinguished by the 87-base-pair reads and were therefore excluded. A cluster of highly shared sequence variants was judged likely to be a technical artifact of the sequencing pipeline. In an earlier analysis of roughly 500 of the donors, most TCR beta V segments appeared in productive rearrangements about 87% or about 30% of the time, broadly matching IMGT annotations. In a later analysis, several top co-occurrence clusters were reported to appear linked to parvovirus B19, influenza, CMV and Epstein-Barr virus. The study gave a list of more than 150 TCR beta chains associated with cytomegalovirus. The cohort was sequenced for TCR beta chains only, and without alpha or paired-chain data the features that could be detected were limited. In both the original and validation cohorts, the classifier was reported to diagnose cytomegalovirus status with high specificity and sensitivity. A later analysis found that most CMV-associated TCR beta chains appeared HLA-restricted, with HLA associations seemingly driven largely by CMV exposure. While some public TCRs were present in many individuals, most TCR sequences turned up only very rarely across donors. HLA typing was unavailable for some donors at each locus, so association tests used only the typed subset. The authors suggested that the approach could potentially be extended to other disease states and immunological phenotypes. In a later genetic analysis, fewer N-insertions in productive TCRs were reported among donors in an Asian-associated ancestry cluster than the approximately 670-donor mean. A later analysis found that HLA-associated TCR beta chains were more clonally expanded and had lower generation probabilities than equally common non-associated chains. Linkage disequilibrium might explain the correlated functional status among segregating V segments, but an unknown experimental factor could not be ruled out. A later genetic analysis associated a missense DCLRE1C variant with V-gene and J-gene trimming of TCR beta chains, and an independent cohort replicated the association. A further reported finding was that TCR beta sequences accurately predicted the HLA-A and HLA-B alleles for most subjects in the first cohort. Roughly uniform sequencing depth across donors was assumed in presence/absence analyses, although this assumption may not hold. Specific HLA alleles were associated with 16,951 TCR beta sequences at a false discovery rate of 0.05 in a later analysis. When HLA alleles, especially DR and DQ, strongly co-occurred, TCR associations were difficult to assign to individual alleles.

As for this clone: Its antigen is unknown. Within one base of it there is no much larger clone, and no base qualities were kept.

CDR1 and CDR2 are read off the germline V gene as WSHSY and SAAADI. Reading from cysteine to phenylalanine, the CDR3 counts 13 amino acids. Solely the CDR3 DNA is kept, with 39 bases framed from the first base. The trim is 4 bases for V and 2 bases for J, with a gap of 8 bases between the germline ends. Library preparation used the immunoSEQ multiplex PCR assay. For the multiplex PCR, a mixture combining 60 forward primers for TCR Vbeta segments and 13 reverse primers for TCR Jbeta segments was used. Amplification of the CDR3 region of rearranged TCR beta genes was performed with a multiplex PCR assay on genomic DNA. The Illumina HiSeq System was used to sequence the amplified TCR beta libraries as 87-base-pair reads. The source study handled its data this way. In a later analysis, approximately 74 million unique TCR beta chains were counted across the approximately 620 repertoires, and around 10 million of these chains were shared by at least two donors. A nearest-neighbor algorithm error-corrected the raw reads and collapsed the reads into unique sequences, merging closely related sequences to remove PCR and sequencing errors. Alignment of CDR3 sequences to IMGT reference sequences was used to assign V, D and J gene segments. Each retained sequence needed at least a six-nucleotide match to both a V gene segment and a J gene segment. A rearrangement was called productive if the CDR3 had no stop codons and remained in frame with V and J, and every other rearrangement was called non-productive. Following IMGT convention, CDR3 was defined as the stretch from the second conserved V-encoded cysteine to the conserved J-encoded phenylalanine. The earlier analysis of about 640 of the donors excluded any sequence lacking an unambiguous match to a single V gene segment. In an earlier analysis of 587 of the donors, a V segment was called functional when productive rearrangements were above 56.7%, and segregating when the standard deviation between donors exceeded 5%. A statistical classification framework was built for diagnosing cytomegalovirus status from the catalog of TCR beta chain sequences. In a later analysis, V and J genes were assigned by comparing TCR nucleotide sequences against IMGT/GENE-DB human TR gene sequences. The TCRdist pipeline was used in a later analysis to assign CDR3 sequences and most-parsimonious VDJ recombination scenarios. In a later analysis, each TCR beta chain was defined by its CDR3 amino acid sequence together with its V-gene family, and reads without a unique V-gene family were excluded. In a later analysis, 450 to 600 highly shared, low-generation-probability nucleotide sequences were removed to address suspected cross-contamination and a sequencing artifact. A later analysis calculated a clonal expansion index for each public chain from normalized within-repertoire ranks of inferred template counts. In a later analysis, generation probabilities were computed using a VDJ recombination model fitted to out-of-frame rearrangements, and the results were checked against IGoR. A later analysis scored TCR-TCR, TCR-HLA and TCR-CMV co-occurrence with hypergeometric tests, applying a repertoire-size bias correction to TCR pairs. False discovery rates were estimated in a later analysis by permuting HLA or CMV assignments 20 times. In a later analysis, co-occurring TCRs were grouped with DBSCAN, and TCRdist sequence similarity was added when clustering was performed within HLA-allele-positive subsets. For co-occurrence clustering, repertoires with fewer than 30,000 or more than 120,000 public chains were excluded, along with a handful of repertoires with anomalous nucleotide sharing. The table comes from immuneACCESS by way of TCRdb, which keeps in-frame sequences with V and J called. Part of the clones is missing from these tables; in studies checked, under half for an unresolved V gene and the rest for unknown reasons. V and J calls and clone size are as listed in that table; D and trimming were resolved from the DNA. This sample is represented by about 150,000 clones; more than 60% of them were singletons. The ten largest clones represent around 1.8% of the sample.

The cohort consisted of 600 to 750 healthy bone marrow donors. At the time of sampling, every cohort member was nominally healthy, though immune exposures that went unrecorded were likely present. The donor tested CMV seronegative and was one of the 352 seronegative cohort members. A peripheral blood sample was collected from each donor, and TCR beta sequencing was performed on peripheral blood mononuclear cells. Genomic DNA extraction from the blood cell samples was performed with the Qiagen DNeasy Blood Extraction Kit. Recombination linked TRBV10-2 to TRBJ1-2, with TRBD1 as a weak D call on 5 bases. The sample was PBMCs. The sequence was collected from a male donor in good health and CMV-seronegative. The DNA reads TGCGCCAGCAGTGCTGACAGAAACTATGGCTACACCTTC. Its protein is CASSADRNYGYTF.